This T cell receptor beta chain was sequenced for a study of T cell repertoires in cytomegalovirus infection. Across the study: CMV infection plus the matching HLA type was flagged by public TCR beta signatures.

About this clonotype: What it binds is unknown.

Germline V gene data show CDR1 as LNHNV and CDR2 as YYDKDF (reference sequence). Trimming stripped 0 bases from V and 5 bases from J, with 16 bases between. This CDR3 has 16 residues. Study-level results: CMV carriers having the relevant HLA were flagged by cumulative public TCR beta family frequency. Predominance within the ex vivo response was attributable to HLA-C-restricted CMV-specific TCR beta clonotypes.

TCRdb independently ran MiXCR on the reads; one entry per CDR3 protein. The table shows 150,000 to 200,000 distinct CDR3 sequences, with under 30% occurring only once. The V gene is TRBV15, the J gene TRBJ2-5; D not resolved. The sequenced material came from PBMCs. The TCR comes from a human donor in good health (CMV status not recorded). Some clones in this sample may be carry-over from other donors' samples. CDR3 in amino acids: CATSRDRVGARETQYF. The DNA of the CDR3 is TGTGCCACCAGCAGAGATAGGGTTGGAGCAAGGGAGACCCAGTACTTC.